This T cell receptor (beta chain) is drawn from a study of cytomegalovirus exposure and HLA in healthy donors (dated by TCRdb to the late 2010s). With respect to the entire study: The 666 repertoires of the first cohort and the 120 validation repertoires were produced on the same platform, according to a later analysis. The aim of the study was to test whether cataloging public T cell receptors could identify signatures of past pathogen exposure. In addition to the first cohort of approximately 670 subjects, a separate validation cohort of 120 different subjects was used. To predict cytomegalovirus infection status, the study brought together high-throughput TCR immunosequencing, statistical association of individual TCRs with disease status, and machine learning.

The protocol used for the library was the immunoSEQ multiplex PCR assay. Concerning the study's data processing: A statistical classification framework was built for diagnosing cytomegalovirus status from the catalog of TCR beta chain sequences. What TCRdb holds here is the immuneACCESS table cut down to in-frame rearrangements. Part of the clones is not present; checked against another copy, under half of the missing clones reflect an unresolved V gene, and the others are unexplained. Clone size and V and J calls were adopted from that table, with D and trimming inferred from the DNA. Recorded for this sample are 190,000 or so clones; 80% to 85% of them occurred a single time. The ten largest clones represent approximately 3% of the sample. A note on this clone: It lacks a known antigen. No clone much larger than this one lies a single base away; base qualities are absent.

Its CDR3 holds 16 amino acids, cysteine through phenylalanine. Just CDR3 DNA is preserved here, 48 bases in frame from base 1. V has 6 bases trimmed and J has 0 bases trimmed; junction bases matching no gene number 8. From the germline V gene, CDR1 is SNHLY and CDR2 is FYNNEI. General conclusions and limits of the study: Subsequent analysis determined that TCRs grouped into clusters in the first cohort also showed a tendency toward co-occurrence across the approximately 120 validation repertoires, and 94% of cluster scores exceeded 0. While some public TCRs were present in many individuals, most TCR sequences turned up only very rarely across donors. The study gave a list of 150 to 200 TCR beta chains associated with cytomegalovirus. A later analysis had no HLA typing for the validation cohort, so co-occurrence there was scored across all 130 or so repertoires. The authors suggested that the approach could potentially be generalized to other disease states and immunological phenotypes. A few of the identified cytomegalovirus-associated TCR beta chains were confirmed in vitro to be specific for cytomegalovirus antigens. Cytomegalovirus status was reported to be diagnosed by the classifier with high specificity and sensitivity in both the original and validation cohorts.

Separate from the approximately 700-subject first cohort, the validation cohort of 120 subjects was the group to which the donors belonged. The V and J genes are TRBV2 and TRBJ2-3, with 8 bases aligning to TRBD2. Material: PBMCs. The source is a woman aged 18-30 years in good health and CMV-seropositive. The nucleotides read TGTGCCAGCAGAGCTACTAGCGGCGGTAGCACAGATACGCAGTATTTT. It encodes CASRATSGGSTDTQYF.